This entry lists 9 T cell receptor beta chains sequenced from one sample in a study of cytotoxic CD8 clonotypes in ibrutinib-treated CLL. Data came from immunoSEQ multiplex PCR; TCRdb stores just in-frame clones and leaves some out. The sample consists of about 130,000 clones, approximately 85% of them appearing once. The sample consisted of PBMCs, taken after 24 months of ibrutinib treatment. These receptors all stem from a human donor with chronic lymphocytic leukemia.

The chain is built from TRBV19 and TRBJ2-2, with TRBD1 matching over 10 bases. Germline CDR1 is LNHDA and CDR2 is SQIVND (reference sequence). The CDR3 is 14 residues long. The ends lost 7 bases at V and 3 bases at J; junction bases unmatched: 2. CDR3 loop: CASTGQGYTGELFF. CDR3 nucleotides: TGTGCCAGTACGGGACAGGGGTACACCGGGGAGCTGTTTTTT.

V is TRBV29-1 and J is TRBJ1-2; 7 positions match TRBD1. CDR3 size: 15 residues. Trimming cost V 0 bases and J 3 bases; bases outside gene matches: 7. Germline lookup yields CDR1 SQVTM and CDR2 ANQGSEA. In nucleotides, the CDR3 is TGCAGCGTTGAAGAGATGGGGCAGGGGGACTATGGCTACACCTTC. Translating gives CSVEEMGQGDYGYTF.

This clone was detected only once. The chain uses TRBV6-5 and TRBJ2-3; unclear D gene. V shed 4 bases and J shed 0 bases, with 11 bases lying between them. The germline V gene has CDR1 MNHEY and CDR2 SVGAGI. The CDR3 is 15 residues long. The CDR3 region has the DNA TGTGCCAGCAGTTTTAACAGTGCTAGCACAGATACGCAGTATTTT. This sequence encodes CASSFNSASTDTQYF.

V usage is TRBV18 and J usage is TRBJ2-1, with a tentative D call TRBD2 (5 bases). Germline CDR1 and CDR2: KGHSH and LQKENI. Trimming took off 2 bases at V and 6 bases at J, with 17 bases between the two ends. The CDR3 is 16 residues long. CDR3 in DNA: TGTGCCAGCTCACCATTGGCGCCATCGGGGTCCAATGAGCAGTTCTTC. Residues: CASSPLAPSGSNEQFF.

This clone was counted once. This rearrangement joins TRBV5-1 to TRBJ2-5, with TRBD2 matching 15 bases. J lost 5 bases, V lost 4 bases, and 9 bases had no gene match. Looked up from germline, CDR1 is SGHRS and CDR2 is YFSETQ. The CDR3 length is 17 residues. In DNA form, the CDR3 reads TGCGCCAGCAGCAGGAGGACTAGCGGGGGGGCCCGGGAGACCCAGTACTTC. It codes for CASSRRTSGGARETQYF.

The chain has TRBV19 and TRBJ2-5; the D gene could be TRBD1 or TRBD2 (5 bases each). Deletions cut 4 bases from V and 4 bases from J, with 13 bases between. In germline, CDR1 is LNHDA, CDR2 SQIVND (reference sequence). The CDR3 loop spans 14 amino acids. The CDR3 DNA is TGTGCCAGTAGTAGGGGACCGCTCGGAGAGACCCAGTACTTC. As protein: CASSRGPLGETQYF.

The chain recombines TRBV7-3 with TRBJ2-3; 8 nucleotides match TRBD2. The CDR3 consists of 18 residues. Per germline, CDR1 SGHTA and CDR2 FQGTGA. Trimming cost V 2 bases and J 4 bases; bases outside gene matches: 14. The CDR3 spells CASSLPLAVWGSADTQYF. CDR3 nucleotide sequence: TGTGCCAGCAGCTTACCACTAGCGGTTTGGGGGTCTGCAGATACGCAGTATTTT. The whole variable domain, remainder taken from reference TRBV7-3 and TRBJ2-3, is GAGVSQTPSNKVTEKGKYVELRCDPISGHTALYWYRQSLGQGPEFLIYFQGTGAADDSGLPNDRFFAVRPEGSVSTLKIQRTERGDSAVYLCASSLPLAVWGSADTQYFGPGTRLTVL.

Only a few counts were recorded for this clone. This chain connects TRBV5-1 to TRBJ1-3; D remains unclear. The CDR3 has 14 amino acids. Trimming left V 0 bases short and J 3 bases short, with 7 bases between. The V gene's germline CDR1 is SGHRS and CDR2 YFSETQ. In DNA, the CDR3 is TGCGCCAGCAGCTTGGATCCCGGTGGAAACACCATATATTTT. It is translated as CASSLDPGGNTIYF.

This clone was counted a single time. This chain joins TRBV19 and TRBJ1-5; 11 bases map to TRBD1. V lost 8 bases, J lost 0 bases, and 12 bases stayed unmatched. Per germline, CDR1 LNHDA and CDR2 SQIVND (reference sequence). The CDR3 runs to 18 residues. In DNA form, the CDR3 reads TGTGCCAGTTCCCTGGACAGGGGGCCCCTTGGTAGCAATCAGCCCCAGCATTTT. Its protein is CASSLDRGPLGSNQPQHF.